This section outlines one T cell receptor beta chain sequence together with its context. Its antigen remains undetermined. One base away there is no much larger clone; base qualities are not given. The sample has other DNA sequences that encode this CDR3 too. Genomic DNA was isolated from the sorted cells so that the TCRbeta CDR3 region could be sequenced. The immunoSEQ Assay was used for sequencing of TCRbeta CDR3 regions. TCRdb re-hosts the immuneACCESS table, in-frame sequences only. Its copies lack some clones; in the studies checked, an unresolved V gene accounts for under half of them, and the cause for the rest is not known. The sample data list fewer than 15,000 clones, and around four fifths of these were observed just once. Around 47% of the sample comes from the top ten. This sample stems from a study of OX40 agonist ivuxolimab in advanced cancers. Broadly, across the study: Ivuxolimab was an agonistic, fully human IgG2 monoclonal antibody directed against OX40 (CD134), a costimulatory receptor. Intravenous ivuxolimab was administered to patients every 2 weeks at six dose levels: 0.01, 0.1, 0.3, 1.5, 3 and 10 mg/kg. Of the approximately 50 dose-escalation patients, hepatocellular carcinoma was present in about 20, melanoma in approximately 15, renal cell carcinoma in 9 and head and neck cancer in 9. A male proportion of nearly 85% and a mean age of roughly 55 years, ranging from 23 to 79, were recorded for the dose-escalation cohort. Prior anti-PD-1, anti-PD-L1 or anti-CTLA-4 therapy was permitted, and checkpoint inhibitors had been received by 40% to 50% of dose-escalation patients. Partial responses occurred in three dose-escalation patients: two with cutaneous melanoma and one with hepatocellular carcinoma. The purpose of peripheral TCRbeta sequencing was to test whether ivuxolimab changed TCR sequence diversity and led to clonal T-cell expansion. The paper describes the monotherapy dose-escalation part (N of about 52 patients) of the phase I trial of ivuxolimab. What the work shows at the level of the full study, not this receptor alone: Clonal expansion of both CD4+ and CD8+ blood T cells was observed from baseline to week 6 at doses 0.1 to 3.0 mg/kg. After ivuxolimab, CD8+ T cells had more expanded clones than CD4+ T cells on average. Low levels of normalized T-cell clonal expansion were also seen in some patients who did not respond. Antigen specificity was not determined for the clonally expanded peripheral T cells. In partial responders in the 0.1-3.0 mg/kg groups, normalized peripheral clonal expansion was found to be among the lowest, especially among CD8+ T cells.

The trial excluded patients who had a history of autoimmune disease or were on systemic immunosuppression. Peripheral blood for TCR sequencing was drawn from every dose cohort at baseline, at cycle 4 day 1 and at cycle 7 day 1. Samples were obtained from an open-label, multicenter, first-in-human phase I dose-escalation trial of ivuxolimab. Adults with locally advanced or metastatic melanoma, renal cell, hepatocellular, or head and neck squamous cell carcinoma were enrolled in the trial. Before TCR sequencing, CD4+ T cells and CD8+ T cells were sorted from peripheral blood as separate populations. The source is an adult with an advanced solid tumor such as melanoma, head and neck, liver or kidney cancer. The starting material was CD4+ or CD8+ T cells sorted from blood, obtained in a trial of the OX40 agonist ivuxolimab.

The nucleotide sequence is given as TGTGCCAGCAGCTTTGGAACAGGCACCTACGAGCAGTACTTC. Its translation is CASSFGTGTYEQYF. The rearranged chain carries TRBV7-6 and TRBJ2-7, with a weak D call of TRBD1 (5 bases match). The germline V gene gives CDR1 as SGHVS and CDR2 as FNYEAQ. The trim is 3 bases for V and 2 bases for J, with a gap of 11 bases between the germline ends. Inclusive of the bounding cysteine and phenylalanine, the CDR3 is 14 residues long. Of the read, only the CDR3 DNA is kept; its 42 bases are in frame from base 1.